The 21 T cell receptor beta chains in this list originate from one sample, sequenced in a study of human CD8 memory T cell subsets (TCRdb year 2020). TCRdb records NextSeq 550 as the sequencer. A Human TCR Profiling Kit was used to prepare UMI-labeled 5' RACE TCRbeta libraries. TCRdb reprocessed the reads, and each CDR3 protein sequence is entered once, without DNA. The sample has around 3,400 distinct CDR3 sequences on record. Around 33% of the sample is taken by the ten largest. Sample: CD8+ effector memory T cells (TEM) sorted from PBMCs. The intended sense of this specimen's cell subset or site label: effector memory CD8 T cells, CCR7- CD45RO+ CD95+. The receptors derive from a human donor in good health.

The genes are TRBV13 and TRBJ1-5. The germline V gene has CDR1 PRHDT and CDR2 FYEKMQ (reference sequence). The CDR3 is made up of 14 amino acids. The CDR3 sequence is CASSLRGGNQPQHF.

The V call is TRBV19, the J call TRBJ2-3. CDR3 size: 11 residues. Germline V CDR1 and CDR2: LNHDA, SQIVND (reference sequence). The CDR3: CASTSTDTQYF.

The chain employs TRBV5-5 and TRBJ2-7. CDR3 length: 14 residues. From germline, CDR1 is SGHKS and CDR2 YYEKEE (reference sequence). CDR3 residues: CASSRLWPLGEQYF.

This sequence joins TRBV2 and TRBJ2-7; TCRdb selects TRBD2, and the lack of DNA leaves this call unchecked. The CDR3 totals 14 residues. The V gene's germline CDR1 is SNHLY and CDR2 FYNNEI. The CDR3 loop reads CASMGLALSYEQYF.

This clonotype counts as medium-sized by frequency. The V and J genes are TRBV19 and TRBJ1-1; with no DNA, the TCRdb D assignment of TRBD1 cannot be verified. CDR1 LNHDA and CDR2 SQIVND come from the germline V gene (reference sequence). This CDR3 spans 12 amino acids. The chain's CDR3 is CASGDPRAEAFF.

The rearrangement links TRBV5-1 to TRBJ2-3; lacking DNA, the TRBD2 call made by TCRdb goes unchecked. Germline V gene sequence: CDR1 SGHRS, CDR2 YFSETQ. The CDR3 sequence is 18 residues long. Here the CDR3 reads CASSLNGLAGESTDTQYF. Variable domain in full (rest from reference TRBV5-1 and TRBJ2-3): KAGVTQTPRYLIKTRGQQVTLSCSPISGHRSVSWYQQTPGQGLQFLFEYFSETQRNKGNFPGRFSGRQFSNSRSEMNVSTLELGDSALYLCASSLNGLAGESTDTQYFGPGTRLTVL.

Judged by frequency, this clonotype is medium-sized. The chain couples TRBV29-1 to TRBJ2-3; TCRdb selects TRBD1, and the lack of DNA leaves this call unchecked. The CDR3 has 16 amino acids. Per the germline V gene, CDR1 is SQVTM and CDR2 is ANQGSEA. This CDR3 is CSVEGLPGDMTDTQYF.

The chain links TRBV19 to TRBJ1-4; TCRdb's D call, TRBD1, is unchecked because there is no DNA. Germline CDR1 reads LNHDA; CDR2 reads SQIVND (reference sequence). This CDR3 has 14 amino acids. The chain's CDR3 is CASSTATGNEKLFF.

J is TRBJ2-7 and V is TRBV7-6. Germline CDR1 reads SGHVS; CDR2 reads FNYEAQ. This CDR3 spans 14 amino acids. The chain's CDR3 is CASGLAGEGYEQYF.

The chain couples TRBV4-1 to TRBJ2-3. CDR3 length: 12 residues. Germline assignment: CDR1 MGHRA and CDR2 YSYEKL. CDR3 amino acids: CASSQDRFAQYF.

The J gene is TRBJ1-5, the V gene TRBV7-8; TCRdb designates TRBD1, a call that cannot be tested without DNA. Germline V gene lookup returns CDR1 SGHVS and CDR2 FQNEAQ. The CDR3 consists of 15 residues. CDR3 amino acids: CASSLERGAGQPQHF.

The rearrangement joins TRBV6-4 to TRBJ1-1. Per germline, CDR1 MRHNA and CDR2 SNTAGT. The CDR3 is 14 residues long. The CDR3 is CASSPGPEDTEAFF.

The CDR3 region is CASSRTSSTDTQYF. The chain employs TRBV5-1 and TRBJ2-3; TCRdb returns TRBD2, unconfirmable since there is no DNA. Germline CDR1 is SGHRS and CDR2 is YFSETQ. This CDR3 has 14 amino acids.

V usage is TRBV28 and J usage is TRBJ1-2; TCRdb proposes TRBD1, but this gene call is untestable without DNA. The V gene's germline CDR1 is MDHEN and CDR2 SYDVKM. This CDR3 spans 15 amino acids. CDR3 loop: CASSPPNRALVGYTF.

This chain joins TRBV10-2 and TRBJ1-1; TCRdb proposes TRBD1, but this gene call is untestable without DNA. CDR1 is WSHSY, CDR2 SAAADI, per germline. The CDR3 totals 19 residues. The chain's CDR3 is CASSRDRGSLAGQRTEAFF.

The chain uses TRBV12-3 or TRBV12-4 and TRBJ2-1; the TCRdb D gene call, TRBD2, has no DNA to confirm it. The CDR3 loop spans 17 amino acids. The CDR3 region is CASSLLSGSYTYNEQFF.

Measured by frequency, this clonotype is medium-sized. The chain joins TRBV20-1 to TRBJ1-2; TCRdb names TRBD1, which stays unverified in the absence of DNA. The CDR3 is 11 residues long. Germline V CDR1 and CDR2: DFQATT, SNEGSKA (reference sequence). The CDR3 loop reads CSARGGPGYTF.

The chain has TRBV5-4 and TRBJ2-1. The CDR3 sequence is 18 residues long. CDR1 and CDR2 (germline): SGHNT, YYREEE (reference sequence). CDR3 loop: CASSWDKIPAGSYNEQFF.

In terms of frequency, this clonotype is medium-sized. The chain uses TRBV12-3 or TRBV12-4 and TRBJ2-7. The CDR3 consists of 12 residues. The CDR3: CASSLVFYEQYF.

By frequency, this clonotype registers medium-sized (0.01 to 0.1%). The V call is TRBV29-1, the J call TRBJ2-7; TCRdb names TRBD1, which stays unverified in the absence of DNA. The CDR3 is 15 amino acids. Germline CDR1 SQVTM, CDR2 ANQGSEA. The CDR3 spells CSARFGTGESSEQYF.

The gene calls are TRBV5-1 and TRBJ2-3; TCRdb names TRBD2, which stays unverified in the absence of DNA. The CDR3 extends over 14 amino acids. Per germline, CDR1 SGHRS and CDR2 YFSETQ. The CDR3 sequence: CASSFQLGSDTQYF.